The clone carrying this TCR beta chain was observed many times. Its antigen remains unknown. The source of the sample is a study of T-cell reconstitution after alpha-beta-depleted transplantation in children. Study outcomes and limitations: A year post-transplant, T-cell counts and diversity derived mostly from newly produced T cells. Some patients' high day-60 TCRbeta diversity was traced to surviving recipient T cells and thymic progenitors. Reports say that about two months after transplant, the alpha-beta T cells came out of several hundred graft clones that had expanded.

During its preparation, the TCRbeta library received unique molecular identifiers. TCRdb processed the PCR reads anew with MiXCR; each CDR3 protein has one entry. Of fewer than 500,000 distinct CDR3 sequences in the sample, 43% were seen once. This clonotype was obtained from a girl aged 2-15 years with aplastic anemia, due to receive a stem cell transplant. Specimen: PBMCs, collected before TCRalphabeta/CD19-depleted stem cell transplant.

The CDR3 loop is CASSMIRQGEPQHF. The DNA for the CDR3 is TGTGCCAGTAGTATGATCAGGCAAGGCGAGCCCCAGCATTTT. This chain links TRBV19 with TRBJ1-5; D uncertain. CDR1 is LNHDA and CDR2 is SQIVND in the germline V gene (reference sequence). Trimming took 3 bases from V and 8 from J, leaving 14 bases between them. The CDR3 extends over 14 amino acids.